The 2 T cell receptor beta chains below come from one sample, sequenced in a study of T-cell memory formation after mild COVID-19. TCRdb re-called the 5' RACE reads with MiXCR, one entry per CDR3 protein. Seen here are hundreds of thousands of distinct CDR3 sequences, 20% observed once, and the top ten hold roughly an eighth. Sequencing used PBMCs or a T cell subset sorted from them (not recorded which). The source of these receptors is an adult woman who had mild COVID-19 (a few samples of this study predate the infection). Cell type and time point are not known.

CDR3 DNA: TGTGCCAGCAGCGAGAGCCGGGACCCGCTCCCGGAGGCCCAGTACTTC. Translation gives CASSESRDPLPEAQYF. V is TRBV7-2 and J is TRBJ2-5; perhaps D is TRBD1 or TRBD2 (5 bases each). The germline V gene has CDR1 SGHTA and CDR2 FQGNSA. CDR3 length: 16 residues. Trimming took 5 bases from V and 9 from J, leaving 25 bases between them. Complete variable domain (other parts from reference TRBV7-2 and TRBJ2-5): GAGVSQSPSNKVTEKGKDVELRCDPISGHTALYWYRQSLGQGLEFLIYFQGNSAPDKSGLPSDRFSAERTGGSVSTLTIQRTQQEDSAVYLCASSESRDPLPEAQYFGPGTRLLVL.

The chain has TRBV29-1 and TRBJ1-1, with 8 bases matching TRBD1. CDR1 is SQVTM, CDR2 ANQGSEA, per germline. The CDR3 is 14 residues long. Losses at the gene ends were 6 bases for V and 6 bases for J; bases not matched to a gene: 12. Here the CDR3 DNA reads TGCAGCGTCTCCGGGATACAGGGGGGGGCTGAAGCTTTCTTT. It codes for CSVSGIQGGAEAFF.